The 3 T cell receptor beta chains in this list originate from one sample, sequenced in a study of blood T cell repertoires in COVID-19. TCRdb's table, derived via immunoSEQ multiplex PCR, lists solely in-frame clones and lacks some. This sample carries 90,000 to 150,000 clones, more than 70% of them seen once, and the ten largest clones take under 5%. Source material: peripheral blood. Receptors originate from a man aged 55 to 69 with acute or convalescent COVID-19.

This sequence joins TRBV7-9 and TRBJ1-1, with D possibly being TRBD1 (5 bases). Trimming removed 4 bases from V and 3 bases from J, with 9 bases in between. The germline gives CDR1 SEHNR, CDR2 FQNEAQ (reference sequence). CDR3 length: 13 residues. The CDR3 here is CASSWGRDTEAFF. The CDR3, as DNA: TGTGCCAGCAGCTGGGGGAGGGACACTGAAGCTTTCTTT. The full variable domain, in which reference TRBV7-9 and TRBJ1-1 provide the parts outside the CDR3, is DTGVSQNPRHKITKRGQNVTFRCDPISEHNRLYWYRQTLGQGPEFLTYFQNEAQLEKSRLLSDRFSAERPKGSFSTLEIQRTEQGDSAMYLCASSWGRDTEAFFGQGTRLTVV.

The CDR3 spells CASSRGAGRWNEQFF. CDR3 DNA: TGTGCCAGTAGTCGGGGAGCGGGACGATGGAATGAGCAGTTCTTC. The chain carries TRBV19 and TRBJ2-1; 7 bases are shared with TRBD2. CDR3 size: 15 residues. The germline CDR1 and CDR2 sequences are LNHDA and SQIVND (reference sequence). The trim removed 5 bases at V and 7 bases at J, leaving 11 bases unmatched.

V and J are TRBV11-2 and TRBJ1-2; D gene uncertain. This CDR3 is 15 amino acids long. Between the trimmed V and J ends, which lost 0 bases and 3 bases, there was a span of 11 bases. Germline lookup yields CDR1 SGHAT and CDR2 FQNNGV. The chain's CDR3 is CASSLDRGVYYGYTF. The DNA of the CDR3 is TGTGCCAGCAGCTTAGATCGCGGAGTGTACTATGGCTACACCTTC. The complete variable domain, with remaining parts taken from reference TRBV11-2 and TRBJ1-2, reads EAGVAQSPRYKIIEKRQSVAFWCNPISGHATLYWYQQILGQGPKLLIQFQNNGVVDDSQLPKDRFSAERLKGVDSTLKIQPAKLEDSAVYLCASSLDRGVYYGYTFGSGTRLTVV.